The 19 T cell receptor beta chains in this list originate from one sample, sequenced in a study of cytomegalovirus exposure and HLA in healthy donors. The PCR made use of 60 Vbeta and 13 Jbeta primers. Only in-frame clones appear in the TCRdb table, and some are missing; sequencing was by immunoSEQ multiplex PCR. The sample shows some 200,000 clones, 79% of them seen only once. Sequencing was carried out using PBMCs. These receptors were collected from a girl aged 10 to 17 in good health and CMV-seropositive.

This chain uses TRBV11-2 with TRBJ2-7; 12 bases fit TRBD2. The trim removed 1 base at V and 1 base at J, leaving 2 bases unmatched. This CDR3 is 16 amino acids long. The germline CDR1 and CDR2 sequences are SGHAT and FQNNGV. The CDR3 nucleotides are TGTGCCAGCAGCTTAGGGACTAGCGGGGCATCCTACGAGCAGTACTTC. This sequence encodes CASSLGTSGASYEQYF.

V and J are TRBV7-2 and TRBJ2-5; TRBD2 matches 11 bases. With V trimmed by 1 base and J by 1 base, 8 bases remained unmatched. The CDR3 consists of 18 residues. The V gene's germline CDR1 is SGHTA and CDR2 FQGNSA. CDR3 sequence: CASSLGILAGGSQETQYF. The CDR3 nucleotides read TGTGCCAGCAGCTTAGGTATCCTAGCGGGGGGCAGCCAAGAGACCCAGTACTTC.

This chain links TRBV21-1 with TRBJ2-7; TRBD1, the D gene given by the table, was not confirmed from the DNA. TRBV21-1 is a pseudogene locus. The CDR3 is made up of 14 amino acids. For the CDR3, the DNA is TGTGCCAGCATTATGGACAGGGAACACTACGAGCAGTACTTC. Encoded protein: CASIMDREHYEQYF.

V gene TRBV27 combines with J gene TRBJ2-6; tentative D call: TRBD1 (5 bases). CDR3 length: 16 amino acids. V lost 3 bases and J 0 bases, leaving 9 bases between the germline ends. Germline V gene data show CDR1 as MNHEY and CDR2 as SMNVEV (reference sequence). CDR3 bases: TGTGCCAGCAGTTTCTGGACAATCTCTGGGGCCAACGTCCTGACTTTC. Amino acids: CASSFWTISGANVLTF.

The CDR3 sequence: CASSLGDRGNSYNEQFF. The CDR3 nucleotides read TGCGCCAGCAGCCTTGGGGACAGGGGAAATTCCTACAATGAGCAGTTCTTC. The V and J genes are TRBV5-1 and TRBJ2-1; 10 bases map to TRBD1. V lost 4 bases, J lost 1 base, and 8 bases stayed unmatched. The CDR3 consists of 17 residues. Germline V lookup: CDR1 SGHRS, CDR2 YFSETQ.

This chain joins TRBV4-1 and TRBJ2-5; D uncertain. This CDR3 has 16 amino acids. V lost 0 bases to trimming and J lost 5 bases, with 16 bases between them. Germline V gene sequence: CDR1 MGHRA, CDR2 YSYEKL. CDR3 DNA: TGCGCCAGCAGCCAAGAAGGTGACTCCGCCCGGGAGACCCAGTACTTC. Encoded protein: CASSQEGDSARETQYF.

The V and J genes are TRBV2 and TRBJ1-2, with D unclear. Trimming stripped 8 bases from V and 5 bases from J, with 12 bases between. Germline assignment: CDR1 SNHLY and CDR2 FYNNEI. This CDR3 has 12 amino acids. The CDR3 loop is CASGPSPYGYTF. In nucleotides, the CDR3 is TGTGCCAGCGGGCCCTCGCCGTATGGCTACACCTTC.

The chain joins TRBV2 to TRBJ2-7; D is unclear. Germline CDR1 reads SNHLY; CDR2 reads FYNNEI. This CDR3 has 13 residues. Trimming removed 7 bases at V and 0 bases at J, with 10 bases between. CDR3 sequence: CASTALGSYEQYF. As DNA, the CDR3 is TGTGCCAGCACTGCGCTTGGCTCCTACGAGCAGTACTTC.

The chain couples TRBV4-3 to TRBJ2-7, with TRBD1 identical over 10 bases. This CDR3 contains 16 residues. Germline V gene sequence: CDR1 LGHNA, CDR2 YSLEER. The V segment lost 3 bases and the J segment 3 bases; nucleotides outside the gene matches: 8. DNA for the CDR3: TGCGCCAGCAGCCACCTACCCGACAGGGGGCTCTACGAGCAGTACTTC. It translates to CASSHLPDRGLYEQYF.

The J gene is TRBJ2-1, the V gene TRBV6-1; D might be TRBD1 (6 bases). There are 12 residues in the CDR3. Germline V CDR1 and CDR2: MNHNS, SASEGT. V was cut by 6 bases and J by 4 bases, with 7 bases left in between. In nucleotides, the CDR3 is TGTGCCAGCAGGACAGGTTACAATGAGCAGTTCTTC. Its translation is CASRTGYNEQFF.

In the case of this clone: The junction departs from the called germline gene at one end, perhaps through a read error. The CDR3 DNA sequence: TGTGCCAGCACCAATCCCGGGACAGGTTTGGCGTTC. Its translation is CASTNPGTGLAF. The chain couples TRBV7-9 to TRBJ1-2; 8 bases map to TRBD1. The CDR3 spans 12 residues. The germline V gene encodes CDR1 SEHNR and CDR2 FQNEAQ (reference sequence).

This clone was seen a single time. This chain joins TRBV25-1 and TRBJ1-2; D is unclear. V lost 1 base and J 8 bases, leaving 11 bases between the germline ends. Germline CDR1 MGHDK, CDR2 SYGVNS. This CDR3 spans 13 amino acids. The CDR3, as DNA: TGTGCCAGCAGTGAATTTCGGGAGAGGGGCTACACCTTC. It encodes CASSEFRERGYTF.

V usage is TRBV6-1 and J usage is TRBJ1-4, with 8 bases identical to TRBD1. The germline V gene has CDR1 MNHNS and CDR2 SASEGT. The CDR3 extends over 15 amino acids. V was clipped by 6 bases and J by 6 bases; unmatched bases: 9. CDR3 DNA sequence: TGTGCCAGCAGGGAATACAGGGGGGGTGATGAAAAACTGTTTTTT. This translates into CASREYRGGDEKLFF.

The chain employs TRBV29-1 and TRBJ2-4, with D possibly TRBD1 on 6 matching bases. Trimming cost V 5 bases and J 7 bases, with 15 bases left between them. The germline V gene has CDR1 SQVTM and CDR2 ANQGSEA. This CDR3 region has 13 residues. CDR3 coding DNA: TGCAGCGTTATTGGGACAAGAAGGAACATTCAGTACTTC. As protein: CSVIGTRRNIQYF.

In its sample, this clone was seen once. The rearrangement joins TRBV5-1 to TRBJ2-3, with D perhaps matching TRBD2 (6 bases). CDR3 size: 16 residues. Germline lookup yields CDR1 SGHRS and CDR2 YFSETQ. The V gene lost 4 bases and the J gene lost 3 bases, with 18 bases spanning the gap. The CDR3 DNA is TGCGCCAGCAGCCGACCACCCGGGCGGGGAACAGATACGCAGTATTTT. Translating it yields CASSRPPGRGTDTQYF.

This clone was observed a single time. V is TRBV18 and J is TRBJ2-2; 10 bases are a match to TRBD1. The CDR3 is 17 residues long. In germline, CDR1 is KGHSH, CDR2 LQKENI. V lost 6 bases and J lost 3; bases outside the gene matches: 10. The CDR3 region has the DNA TGTGCCAGCTCGACAGATGACAGGGGGCGGTACACCGGGGAGCTGTTTTTT. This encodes CASSTDDRGRYTGELFF.

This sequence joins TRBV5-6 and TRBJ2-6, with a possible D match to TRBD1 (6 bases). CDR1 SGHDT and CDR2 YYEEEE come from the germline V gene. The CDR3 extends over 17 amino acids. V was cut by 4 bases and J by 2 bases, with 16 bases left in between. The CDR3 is CASSQKPGEAGANVLTF. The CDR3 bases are TGTGCCAGCAGCCAAAAACCAGGGGAAGCTGGGGCCAACGTCCTGACTTTC.

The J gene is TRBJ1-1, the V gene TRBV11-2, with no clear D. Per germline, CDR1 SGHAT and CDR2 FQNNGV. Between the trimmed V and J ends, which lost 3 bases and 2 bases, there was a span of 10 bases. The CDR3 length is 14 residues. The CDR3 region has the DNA TGTGCCAGCAGCTTGGAAACAGCCAACACTGAAGCTTTCTTT. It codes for CASSLETANTEAFF.

The CDR3 region is CAISEGTGSGNTIYF. The CDR3 region has the DNA TGTGCCATCAGTGAAGGGACAGGGTCGGGAAACACCATATATTTT. The rearrangement links TRBV10-3 to TRBJ1-3, with TRBD1 matching over 9 bases. V trimming: 3 bases; J trimming: 4 bases; junction bases outside the gene matches: 4. The germline V gene encodes CDR1 ENHRY and CDR2 SYGVKD. The CDR3 is made up of 15 amino acids.